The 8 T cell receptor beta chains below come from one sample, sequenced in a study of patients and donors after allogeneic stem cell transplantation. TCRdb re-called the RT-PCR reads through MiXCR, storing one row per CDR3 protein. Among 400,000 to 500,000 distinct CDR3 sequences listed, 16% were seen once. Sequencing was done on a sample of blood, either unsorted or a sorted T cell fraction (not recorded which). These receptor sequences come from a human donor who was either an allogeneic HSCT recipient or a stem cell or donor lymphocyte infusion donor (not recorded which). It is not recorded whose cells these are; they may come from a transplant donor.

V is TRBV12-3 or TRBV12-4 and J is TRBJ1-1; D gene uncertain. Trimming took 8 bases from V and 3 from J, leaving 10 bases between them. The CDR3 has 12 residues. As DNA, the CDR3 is TGTGCCAGCGCAAAGGGTTACACTGAAGCTTTCTTT. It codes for CASAKGYTEAFF.

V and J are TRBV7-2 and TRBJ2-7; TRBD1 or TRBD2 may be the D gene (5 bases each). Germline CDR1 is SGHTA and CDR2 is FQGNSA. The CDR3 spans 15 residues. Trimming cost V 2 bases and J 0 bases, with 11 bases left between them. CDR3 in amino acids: CASSLTGQPSYEQYF. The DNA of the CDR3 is TGTGCCAGCAGCTTAACGGGGCAGCCCTCCTACGAGCAGTACTTC. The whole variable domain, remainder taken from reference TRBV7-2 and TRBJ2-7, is GAGVSQSPSNKVTEKGKDVELRCDPISGHTALYWYRQSLGQGLEFLIYFQGNSAPDKSGLPSDRFSAERTGGSVSTLTIQRTQQEDSAVYLCASSLTGQPSYEQYFGPGTRLTVT.

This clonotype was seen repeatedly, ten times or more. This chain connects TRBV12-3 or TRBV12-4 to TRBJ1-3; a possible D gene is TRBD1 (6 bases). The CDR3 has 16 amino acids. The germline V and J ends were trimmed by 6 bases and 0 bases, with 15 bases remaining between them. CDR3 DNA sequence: TGTGCCAGCAGCCTTAGGGGGGGTATCTCTGGAAACACCATATATTTT. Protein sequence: CASSLRGGISGNTIYF.

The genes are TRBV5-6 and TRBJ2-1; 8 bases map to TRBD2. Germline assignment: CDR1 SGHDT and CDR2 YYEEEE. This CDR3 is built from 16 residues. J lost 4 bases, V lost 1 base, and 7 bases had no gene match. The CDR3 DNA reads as TGTGCCAGCAGCTTGTGGCGGGAGGAAAATTACAATGAGCAGTTCTTC. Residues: CASSLWREENYNEQFF.

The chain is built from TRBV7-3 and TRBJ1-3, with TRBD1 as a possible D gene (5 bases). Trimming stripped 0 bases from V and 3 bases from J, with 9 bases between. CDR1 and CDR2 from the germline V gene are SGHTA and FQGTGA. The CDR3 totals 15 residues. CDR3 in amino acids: CASSLTRDGGNTIYF. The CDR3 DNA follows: TGTGCCAGCAGCTTAACCAGGGACGGTGGAAACACCATATATTTT. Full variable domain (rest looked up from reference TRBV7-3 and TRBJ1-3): GAGVSQTPSNKVTEKGKYVELRCDPISGHTALYWYRQSLGQGPEFLIYFQGTGAADDSGLPNDRFFAVRPEGSVSTLKIQRTERGDSAVYLCASSLTRDGGNTIYFGEGSWLTVV.

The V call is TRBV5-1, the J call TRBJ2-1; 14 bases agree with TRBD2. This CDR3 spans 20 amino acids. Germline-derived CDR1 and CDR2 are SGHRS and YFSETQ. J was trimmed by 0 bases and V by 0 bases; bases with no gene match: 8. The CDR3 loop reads CASSLAVGLAGGSSYNEQFF. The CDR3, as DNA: TGCGCCAGCAGCTTGGCAGTCGGACTAGCGGGAGGAAGCTCCTACAATGAGCAGTTCTTC.

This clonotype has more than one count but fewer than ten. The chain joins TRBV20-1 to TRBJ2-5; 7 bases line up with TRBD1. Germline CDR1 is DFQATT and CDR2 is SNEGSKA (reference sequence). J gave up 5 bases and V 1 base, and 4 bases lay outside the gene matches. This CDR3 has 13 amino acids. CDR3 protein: CSARGTGGETQYF. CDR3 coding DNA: TGCAGTGCTAGAGGGACAGGCGGGGAGACCCAGTACTTC.

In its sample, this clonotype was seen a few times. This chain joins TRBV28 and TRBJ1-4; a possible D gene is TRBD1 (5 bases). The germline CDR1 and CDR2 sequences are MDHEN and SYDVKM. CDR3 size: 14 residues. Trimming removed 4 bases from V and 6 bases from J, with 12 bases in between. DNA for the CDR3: TGTGCCAGCAGTTCCCCCCGGGGGTATGAAAAACTGTTTTTT. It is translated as CASSSPRGYEKLFF.